The rows below give T cell receptor beta chains drawn from one sample of a study of T cells after yellow fever vaccination. TCRdb re-called the 5' RACE reads with MiXCR, one entry per CDR3 protein. The sample has 300,000 or so distinct CDR3 sequences; about 4% are singletons. The sample here was PBMCs, taken 5 days after the yellow fever booster vaccination. All receptors derive from a man aged 18 to 29 who received the YFV17D yellow fever vaccine. CDR3s include the opening cysteine and the closing phenylalanine or tryptophan. A D gene is named only where the DNA matches it firmly. Size is omitted from some rows. Given values are once, few, many or a class for expanded clones.

d_gene,abundance,v_gene,j_gene,CDR3nt,CDR3aa
-,many,TRBV5-4,TRBJ2-4,TGTGCCAGCAGCCCAACTGGGGGCGCGACCAAAAACATTCAGTACTTC,CASSPTGGATKNIQYF
-,-,TRBV7-2,TRBJ2-3,TGTGCCAGCAGCTTAGTCTCGGTCATGGGCCTAACTAGCACAGATACGCAGTATTTT,CASSLVSVMGLTSTDTQYF
-,many,TRBV10-2,TRBJ2-2,TGCGCCAGCACCCCTGACACTGGCACCGGGGAGCTGTTTTTT,CASTPDTGTGELFF
TRBD1,few,TRBV7-2,TRBJ1-1,TGTGCCAGCAGCCCCAACCCCGGAGGGGGCCTAATGAACACTGAAGCTTTCTTT,CASSPNPGGGLMNTEAFF
TRBD1,many,TRBV7-2,TRBJ2-7,TGTGCCAGCAGTAGGGGGCGGCCCCGCTCCTACGAGCAGTACTTC,CASSRGRPRSYEQYF
-,-,TRBV6-5,TRBJ1-2,TGTGCCAGCTGCCAGGACCGACGCTGGGGCTACACCTTC,CASCQDRRWGYTF
-,many,TRBV25-1,TRBJ2-5,TGTGCCAGCAGCCCCGACAGCCGAGAGACCCAGTACTTC,CASSPDSRETQYF
-,many,TRBV25-1,TRBJ2-1,TGTGCCACCCGGCTCCCAAGCCCCTACAATGAGCAGTTCTTC,CATRLPSPYNEQFF
-,few,TRBV5-1,TRBJ2-6,TGCGCCAGCAGCCCCCGGGGAACTGGGGCCAACGTCCTGACTTTC,CASSPRGTGANVLTF
-,-,TRBV6-2/TRBV6-3,TRBJ1-2,TGTGCCAGCACCCCGTCCGGGACACAGTTTTACTATGGCTACACCTTC,CASTPSGTQFYYGYTF
TRBD1,few,TRBV4-1,TRBJ1-1,TGCGCCAGCAGCCAGGCTCAGGGGGTGAACACTGAAGCTTTCTTT,CASSQAQGVNTEAFF
-,many,TRBV5-4,TRBJ2-5,TGTGCCAGCAGCCCACGGGGGTCAGAGACCCAGTACTTC,CASSPRGSETQYF
-,-,TRBV7-2,TRBJ2-5,TGTGCCAGCAGCTTAGTTTCATCTGGGCTCCAAGAGACCCAGTACTTC,CASSLVSSGLQETQYF
-,few,TRBV28,TRBJ2-5,TGTGCCAGCAAAGAGGCAGTCCAAGAGACCCAGTACTTC,CASKEAVQETQYF
-,-,TRBV5-1,TRBJ2-1,TGCGCCAGCAGCTTGGCGCTAGCAGGTGAGCAGTTCTTC,CASSLALAGEQFF
-,-,TRBV12-3/TRBV12-4,TRBJ2-1,TGTGCCAGCACCTTACTAGGTCGGGTTGAGCAGTTCTTC,CASTLLGRVEQFF
-,many,TRBV5-1,TRBJ2-2,TGCGCCAGCAGAGGGGCCCCCACTCCGAACACCGGGGAGCTGTTTTTT,CASRGAPTPNTGELFF
TRBD1,-,TRBV5-1,TRBJ2-7,TGCGCCAGCAGCTTGGGACAGGGGATCTCTTTGAACGAGCAGTACTTC,CASSLGQGISLNEQYF
-,-,TRBV6-6,TRBJ2-6,TGTGCCAGCCGGGGCGCGACCTCTGGGGCCAACGTCCTGACTTTC,CASRGATSGANVLTF
TRBD1,-,TRBV5-1,TRBJ1-2,TGCGCCAGCAGGGACCCGGGACAGGGAGATGGCTACACCTTC,CASRDPGQGDGYTF
-,many,TRBV11-2,TRBJ2-1,TGTGCCAGCAGACCTCCTGCGGGGCTGGGGCGCTCCTACAATGAGCAGTTCTTC,CASRPPAGLGRSYNEQFF
-,many,TRBV7-9,TRBJ2-3,TGTGCCAGCAGTCCGGAAGCAGATACGCAGTATTTT,CASSPEADTQYF
-,few,TRBV5-6,TRBJ2-5,TGTGCCAGCAGCGTACTCTCCGGGGAGACCCAGTACTTC,CASSVLSGETQYF
-,-,TRBV2,TRBJ1-5,TGTGCCAGCAGAAGCATACCCTCTAATCAGCCCCAGCATTTT,CASRSIPSNQPQHF
-,-,TRBV18,TRBJ1-5,TGTGCCAGCTCCCGGATAGAGGGGCAGCCCCAGCATTTT,CASSRIEGQPQHF
TRBD1,many,TRBV7-2,TRBJ1-2,TGTGCCAGCAGCCCGACCGGGACAGCCTATGGCTACACCTTC,CASSPTGTAYGYTF
-,many,TRBV6-6,TRBJ2-3,TGTGCCAGCAGCCGCCCCACAGATACGCAGTATTTT,CASSRPTDTQYF
-,many,TRBV11-2,TRBJ1-1,TGTGCCAGCAGCTTAGAGCAGGGGCTCACTGAAGCTTTCTTT,CASSLEQGLTEAFF
TRBD2,many,TRBV27,TRBJ2-3,TGTGCCAGCACGACGGGGGGGCTAGATACGCAGTATTTT,CASTTGGLDTQYF
-,few,TRBV5-6,TRBJ2-2,TGTGCCAGCAGCTTAACACTAGTCGGGGCTGGCGGGGAGCTGTTTTTT,CASSLTLVGAGGELFF
-,-,TRBV21-1,TRBJ1-2,TGTGCCAGCAGCAAAAGGGGTCACAGTGATAACTATGGCTACACCTTC,CASSKRGHSDNYGYTF
-,many,TRBV5-1,TRBJ2-3,TGCGCCAGCAGCTTGGAGGCAGATACGCAGTATTTT,CASSLEADTQYF
-,-,TRBV10-3,TRBJ2-3,TGTGCCATCAGCCCCCAGGGTACAGATACGCAGTATTTT,CAISPQGTDTQYF
-,many,TRBV4-1,TRBJ1-5,TGCGCCAGCAGCCAAGACTCAGGGTACAATCAGCCCCAGCATTTT,CASSQDSGYNQPQHF
-,-,TRBV4-1,TRBJ1-2,TGCGCCAGCAGCCAAGACGGGAGTCCCTCCTATGGCTACACCTTC,CASSQDGSPSYGYTF
-,many,TRBV7-2,TRBJ1-1,TGTGCCAGCAGCTCGGGGCAGGAGACTGAAGCTTTCTTT,CASSSGQETEAFF
TRBD2,many,TRBV20-1,TRBJ2-3,TGCAGTGCGAAAGGGGTGGCTAGCGGGGGGAGCACAGATACGCAGTATTTT,CSAKGVASGGSTDTQYF
-,few,TRBV11-2,TRBJ2-7,TGTGCCAGCAGCGTAGGAGGGGACTCCTACGAGCAGTACTTC,CASSVGGDSYEQYF
TRBD1,-,TRBV4-1,TRBJ2-2,TGCGCCAGCAGCTACTCGGACAGGGGAGGGTCCGGGGAGCTGTTTTTT,CASSYSDRGGSGELFF
-,few,TRBV6-6,TRBJ1-5,TGTGCCAGCAGACCGGGACTACATAGCAATCAGCCCCAGCATTTT,CASRPGLHSNQPQHF
TRBD1,many,TRBV5-1,TRBJ2-5,TGCGCCAGCAGCATCGGACAGGGGAGGGAGACCCAGTACTTC,CASSIGQGRETQYF
-,many,TRBV5-5,TRBJ2-2,TGTGCCAGCAGATCTGGGAGAGAGGGAACCGGGGAGCTGTTTTTT,CASRSGREGTGELFF
TRBD1,-,TRBV25-1,TRBJ2-4,TGTGCCAGCAGTGATGGGGGTACAGGGGGGCACAAAAACATTCAGTACTTC,CASSDGGTGGHKNIQYF
TRBD1,-,TRBV7-9,TRBJ2-3,TGTGCCAGCAGTTGGACAGGGGGAACCACAGATACGCAGTATTTT,CASSWTGGTTDTQYF
-,many,TRBV29-1,TRBJ2-2,TGCAGCGCCGTCGGGGGGCGGACCGGGGAGCTGTTTTTT,CSAVGGRTGELFF
-,many,TRBV19,TRBJ2-1,TGTGCCAGCCAAACCTCTCGAGGCACCTCCTACAATGAGCAGTTCTTC,CASQTSRGTSYNEQFF
-,-,TRBV4-1,TRBJ1-3,TGCGCCAGCAGCCGAATCCAGAGCTCTGGAAACACCATATATTTT,CASSRIQSSGNTIYF
-,-,TRBV6-2/TRBV6-3,TRBJ2-3,TGTGCCAGCAGGGTCGGAGCCCCCACAGATACGCAGTATTTT,CASRVGAPTDTQYF
-,many,TRBV12-3/TRBV12-4,TRBJ2-7,TGTGCCAGCACCCTCGGGGGTCGTTCCGAGCAGTACTTC,CASTLGGRSEQYF
-,-,TRBV11-2,TRBJ1-2,TGTGCCAGCAGCTTAACAGCCGTAACTAACTATGGCTACACCTTC,CASSLTAVTNYGYTF
-,-,TRBV5-1,TRBJ1-1,TGCGCCAGCAGCGGATCCCACACTGAAGCTTTCTTT,CASSGSHTEAFF
-,few,TRBV12-3/TRBV12-4,TRBJ2-5,TGTGCCAGCAGGCTAGAGGGCGGGGGCCTCCGAGAGACCCAGTACTTC,CASRLEGGGLRETQYF
-,-,TRBV27,TRBJ1-1,TGTGCCAGCAGTCCCCCTAGGGACGTCGGTACTGAAGCTTTCTTT,CASSPPRDVGTEAFF
-,few,TRBV30,TRBJ2-1,TGTGCCTGGAGTCCGCCGGGCCCTTACCATGAGCAGTTCTTC,CAWSPPGPYHEQFF
TRBD2,many,TRBV6-2/TRBV6-3,TRBJ2-7,TGTGCCAGCAGTTGGGGTGGGAGGGAGCTCTACGAGCAGTACTTC,CASSWGGRELYEQYF
TRBD2,-,TRBV7-3,TRBJ2-1,TGTGCCAGCAGCAAGACTAGCGGGGGGACCAATGAGCAGTTCTTC,CASSKTSGGTNEQFF
-,once,TRBV9,TRBJ2-1,TGTGCCAGCAGCGTAGGTGTATTGGGGAGCCCCAGTGAGCAGTTCTTC,CASSVGVLGSPSEQFF
-,many,TRBV4-3,TRBJ1-1,TGCGCCAGCAGCCAAGTGGGGGGGAACACTGAAGCTTTCTTT,CASSQVGGNTEAFF